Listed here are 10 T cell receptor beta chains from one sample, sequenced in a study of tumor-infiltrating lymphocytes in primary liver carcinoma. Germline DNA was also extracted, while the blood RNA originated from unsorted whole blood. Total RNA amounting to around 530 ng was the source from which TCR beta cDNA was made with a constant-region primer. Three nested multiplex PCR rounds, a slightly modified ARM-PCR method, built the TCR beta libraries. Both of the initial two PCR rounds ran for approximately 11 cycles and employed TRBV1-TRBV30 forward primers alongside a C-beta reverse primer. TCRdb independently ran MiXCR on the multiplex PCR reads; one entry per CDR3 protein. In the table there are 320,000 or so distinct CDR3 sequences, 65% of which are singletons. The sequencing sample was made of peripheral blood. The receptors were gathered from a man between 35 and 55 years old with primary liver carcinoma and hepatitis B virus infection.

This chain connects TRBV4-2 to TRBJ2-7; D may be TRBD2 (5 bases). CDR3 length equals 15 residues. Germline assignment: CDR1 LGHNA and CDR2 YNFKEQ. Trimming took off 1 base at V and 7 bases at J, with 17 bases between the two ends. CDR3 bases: TGTGCCAGCAGCCAAGCTAACGGACTTCACAATGAGCAGTACTTC. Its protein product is CASSQANGLHNEQYF.

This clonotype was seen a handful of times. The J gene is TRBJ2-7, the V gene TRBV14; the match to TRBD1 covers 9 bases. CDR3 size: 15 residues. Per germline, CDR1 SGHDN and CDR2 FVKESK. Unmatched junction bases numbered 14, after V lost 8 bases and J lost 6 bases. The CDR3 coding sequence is TGTGCCAGCGGCCCCAACCGGGACAGGGAGGCCGAGCAGTACTTC. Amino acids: CASGPNRDREAEQYF.

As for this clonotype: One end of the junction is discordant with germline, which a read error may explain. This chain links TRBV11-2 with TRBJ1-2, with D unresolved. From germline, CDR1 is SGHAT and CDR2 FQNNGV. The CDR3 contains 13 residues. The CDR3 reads CARSLASTYGYTF. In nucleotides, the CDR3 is TGTGCCAGGAGCTTAGCCTCTACCTATGGCTACACCTTC.

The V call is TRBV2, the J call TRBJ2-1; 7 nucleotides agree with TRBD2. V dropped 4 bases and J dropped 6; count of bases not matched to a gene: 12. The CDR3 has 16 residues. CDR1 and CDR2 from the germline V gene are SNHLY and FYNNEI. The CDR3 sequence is CASSAPSCGSINEQFF. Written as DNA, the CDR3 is TGTGCCAGCAGTGCACCATCCTGCGGGAGCATCAATGAGCAGTTCTTC.

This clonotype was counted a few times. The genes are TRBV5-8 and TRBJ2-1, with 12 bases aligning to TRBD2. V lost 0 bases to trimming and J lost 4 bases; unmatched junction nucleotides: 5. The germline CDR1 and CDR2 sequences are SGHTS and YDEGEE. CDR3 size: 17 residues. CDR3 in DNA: TGTGCCAGCAGCTTGGGGACTAGCGGGAATGGGTACAATGAGCAGTTCTTC. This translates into CASSLGTSGNGYNEQFF.

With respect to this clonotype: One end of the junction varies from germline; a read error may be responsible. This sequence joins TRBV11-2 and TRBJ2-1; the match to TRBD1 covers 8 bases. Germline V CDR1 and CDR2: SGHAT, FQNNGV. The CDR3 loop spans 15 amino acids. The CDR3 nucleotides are TGTGCCGGCAGCTTAGTGTGGGGACAGGTAAATGATCAGGTCTTC. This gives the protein CAGSLVWGQVNDQVF.

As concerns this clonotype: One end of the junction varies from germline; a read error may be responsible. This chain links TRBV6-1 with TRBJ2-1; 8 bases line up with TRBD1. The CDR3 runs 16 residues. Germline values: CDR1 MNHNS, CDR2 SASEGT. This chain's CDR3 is CVSSGARGHRGNEQFF. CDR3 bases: TGTGTCAGCAGTGGAGCCAGGGGGCACAGGGGCAATGAGCAGTTCTTC.

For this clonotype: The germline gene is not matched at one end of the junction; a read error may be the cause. CDR3 DNA sequence: TGTGCCAGCAGCCCAGTACAGGTGGGGGAGACCCATTACTTC. The encoded protein is CASSPVQVGETHYF. The chain links TRBV5-4 to TRBJ2-5; possibly TRBD1 or TRBD2 for D (5 bases each). CDR1 SGHNT and CDR2 YYREEE come from the germline V gene (reference sequence). The CDR3 is 14 residues long.

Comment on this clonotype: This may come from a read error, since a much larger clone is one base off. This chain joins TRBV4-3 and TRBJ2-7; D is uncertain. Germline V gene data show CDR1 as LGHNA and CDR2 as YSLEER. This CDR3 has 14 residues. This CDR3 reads CASSQAATSYEEYF. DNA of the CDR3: TGCGCCAGCAGCCAAGCAGCCACTTCCTACGAGGAGTACTTC.

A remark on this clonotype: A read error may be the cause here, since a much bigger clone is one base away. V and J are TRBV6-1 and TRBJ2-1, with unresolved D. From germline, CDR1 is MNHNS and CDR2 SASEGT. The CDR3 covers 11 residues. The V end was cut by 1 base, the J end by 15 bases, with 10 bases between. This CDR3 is CASSEEDWPFF. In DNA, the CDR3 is TGTGCCAGCAGTGAAGAGGATTGGCCGTTCTTC.